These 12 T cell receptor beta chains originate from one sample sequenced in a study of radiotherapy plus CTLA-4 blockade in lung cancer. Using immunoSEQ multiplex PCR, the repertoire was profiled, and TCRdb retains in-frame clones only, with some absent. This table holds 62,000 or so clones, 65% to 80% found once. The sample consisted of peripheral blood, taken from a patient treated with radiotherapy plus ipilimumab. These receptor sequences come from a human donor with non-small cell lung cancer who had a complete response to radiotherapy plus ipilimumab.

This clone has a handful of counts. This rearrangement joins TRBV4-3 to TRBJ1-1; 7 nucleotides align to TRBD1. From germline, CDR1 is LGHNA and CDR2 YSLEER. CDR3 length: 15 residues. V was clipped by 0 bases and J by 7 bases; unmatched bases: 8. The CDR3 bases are TGCGCCAGCAGCCAAGATCAATTTGGACAGGTTGAAGCTTTCTTT. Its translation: CASSQDQFGQVEAFF.

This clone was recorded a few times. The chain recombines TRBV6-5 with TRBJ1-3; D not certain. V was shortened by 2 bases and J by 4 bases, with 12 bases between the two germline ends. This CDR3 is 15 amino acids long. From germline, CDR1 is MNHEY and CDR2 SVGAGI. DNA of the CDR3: TGTGCCAGCAGTTACGAGGGAGTAGCCGGAAACACCATATATTTT. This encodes CASSYEGVAGNTIYF.

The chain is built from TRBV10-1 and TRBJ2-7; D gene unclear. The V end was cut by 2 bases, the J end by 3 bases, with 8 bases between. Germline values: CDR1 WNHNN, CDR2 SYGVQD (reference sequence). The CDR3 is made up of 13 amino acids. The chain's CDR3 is CASSELRYYEQYV. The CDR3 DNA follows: TGCGCCAGCAGTGAGCTTAGATACTACGAGCAGTACGTC.

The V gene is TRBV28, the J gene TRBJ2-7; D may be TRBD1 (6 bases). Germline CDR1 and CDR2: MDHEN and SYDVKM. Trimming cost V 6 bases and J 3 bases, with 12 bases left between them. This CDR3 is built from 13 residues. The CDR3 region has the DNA TGTGCCAGCAGGGGTGGGGGCCGCTACGAGCAGTACTTC. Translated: CASRGGGRYEQYF.

CDR3 region: CASSEYSSRVRDTQYF. For the CDR3, the DNA is TGTGCCAGCAGTGAGTATTCGTCTAGAGTCAGAGATACGCAGTATTTT. The chain couples TRBV25-1 to TRBJ2-3; D is uncertain. Germline assignment: CDR1 MGHDK and CDR2 SYGVNS. Trimming removed 3 bases from V and 5 bases from J, with 18 bases in between. The CDR3 sequence is 16 residues long.

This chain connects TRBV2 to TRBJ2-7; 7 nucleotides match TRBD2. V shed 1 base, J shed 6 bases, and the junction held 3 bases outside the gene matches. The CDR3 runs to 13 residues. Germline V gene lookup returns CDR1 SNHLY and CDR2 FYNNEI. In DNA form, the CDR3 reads TGTGCCAGCAGTGAAGGGACTAGTAGCGAGCAGTACGTC. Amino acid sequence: CASSEGTSSEQYV.

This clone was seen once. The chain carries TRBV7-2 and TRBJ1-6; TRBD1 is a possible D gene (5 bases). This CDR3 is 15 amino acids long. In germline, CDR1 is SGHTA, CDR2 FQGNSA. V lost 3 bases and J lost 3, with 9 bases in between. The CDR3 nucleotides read TGTGCCAGCAGCTTCCGGGACGGCTATAATTCACCCCTCCACTTT. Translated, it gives CASSFRDGYNSPLHF.

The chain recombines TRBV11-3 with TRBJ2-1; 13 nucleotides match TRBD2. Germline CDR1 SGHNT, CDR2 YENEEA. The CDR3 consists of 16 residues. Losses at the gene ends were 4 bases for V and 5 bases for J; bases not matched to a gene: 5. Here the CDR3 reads CASSWGLAGSNNEQFF. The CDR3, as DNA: TGTGCCAGCAGCTGGGGACTAGCGGGAAGTAACAATGAGCAGTTCTTC. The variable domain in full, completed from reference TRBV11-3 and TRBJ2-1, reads EAGVVQSPRYKIIEKKQPVAFWCNPISGHNTLYWYLQNLGQGPELLIRYENEEAVDDSQLPKDRFSAERLKGVDSTLKIQPAELGDSAVYLCASSWGLAGSNNEQFFGPGTRLTVL.

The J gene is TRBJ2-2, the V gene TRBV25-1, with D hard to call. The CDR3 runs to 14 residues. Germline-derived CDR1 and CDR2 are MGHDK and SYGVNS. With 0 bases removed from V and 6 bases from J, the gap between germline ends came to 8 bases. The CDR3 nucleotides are TGTGCCAGCAGTGAATATTTGGTCGCCGGGGAGCTGTTTTTT. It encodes CASSEYLVAGELFF.

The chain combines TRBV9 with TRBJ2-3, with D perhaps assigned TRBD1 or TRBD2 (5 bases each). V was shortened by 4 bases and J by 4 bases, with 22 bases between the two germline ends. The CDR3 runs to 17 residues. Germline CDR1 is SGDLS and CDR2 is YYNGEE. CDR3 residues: CASSPRDSSRRADTQYF. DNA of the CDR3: TGTGCCAGCAGCCCCCGGGATAGCTCCCGCAGGGCAGATACGCAGTATTTT.

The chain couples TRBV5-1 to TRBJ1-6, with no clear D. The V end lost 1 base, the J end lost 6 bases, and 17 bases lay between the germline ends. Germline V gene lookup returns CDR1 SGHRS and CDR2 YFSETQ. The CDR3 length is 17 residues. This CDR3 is CASSLFQTQKINSPLHF. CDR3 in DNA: TGCGCCAGCAGCTTGTTTCAGACACAGAAGATTAATTCACCCCTCCACTTT.

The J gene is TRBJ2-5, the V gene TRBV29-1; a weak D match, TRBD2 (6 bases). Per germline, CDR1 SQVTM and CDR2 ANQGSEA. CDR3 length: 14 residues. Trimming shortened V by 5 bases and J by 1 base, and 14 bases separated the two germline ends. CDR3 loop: CSVYGGLLQETQYF. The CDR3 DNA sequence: TGCAGCGTTTACGGAGGGCTCCTCCAAGAGACCCAGTACTTC.